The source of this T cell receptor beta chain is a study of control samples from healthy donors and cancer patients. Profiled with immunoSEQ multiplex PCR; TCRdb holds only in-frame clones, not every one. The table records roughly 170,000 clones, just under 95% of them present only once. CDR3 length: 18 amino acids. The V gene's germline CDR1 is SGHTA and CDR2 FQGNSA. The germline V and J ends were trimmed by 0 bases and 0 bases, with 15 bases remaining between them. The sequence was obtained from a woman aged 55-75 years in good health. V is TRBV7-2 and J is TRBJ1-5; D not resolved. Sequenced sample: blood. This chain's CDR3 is CASSLAAVGVDSNQPQHF. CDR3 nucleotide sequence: TGTGCCAGCAGCTTAGCGGCGGTGGGCGTCGATAGCAATCAGCCCCAGCATTTT.